Below, 26 T cell receptor beta chains from the same sample are listed, as sequenced in a study of human T cells and chemical hapten exposure. Time point meaning: pre-sensitization, week 0. Documented treatment: therapeutic diphenylcyclopropenone sensitization with weekly scalp DPC. One entry per CDR3 protein results from TCRdb running MiXCR on the RACE reads. The sample records about 74,000 distinct CDR3 sequences, 12% to 15% being singletons. The input for sequencing was whole blood, taken in connection with sensitization to the hapten diphenylcyclopropenone (DPC). These receptors were taken from a woman in her forties or fifties with alopecia areata. Some clones in this sample may be carry-over from other donors' samples.

This clonotype turned up a few times. The genes are TRBV20-1 and TRBJ1-5; D is ambiguous. Trimming removed 4 bases from V and 2 bases from J, with 6 bases in between. The germline V gene encodes CDR1 DFQATT and CDR2 SNEGSKA (reference sequence). This CDR3 comprises 12 residues. The CDR3: CSATGGNQPQHF. The CDR3 DNA follows: TGCAGTGCTACCGGGGGCAATCAGCCCCAGCATTTT.

This clonotype has ten or more counts. The rearrangement links TRBV7-2 to TRBJ1-1; TRBD1 might be the D (6 bases). Germline CDR1 and CDR2: SGHTA and FQGNSA. V dropped 0 bases and J dropped 1 base, with 6 bases sitting between them. The CDR3 totals 14 residues. This CDR3 is CASSLADRNTEAFF. CDR3 sequence (DNA): TGTGCCAGCAGCTTAGCGGACAGGAACACTGAAGCTTTCTTT.

The chain combines TRBV6-5 with TRBJ2-3, with D tentatively TRBD2 (5 bases). The germline CDR1 and CDR2 sequences are MNHEY and SVGAGI. Between the trimmed V and J ends, which lost 2 bases and 5 bases, there was a span of 17 bases. CDR3 length equals 16 residues. The CDR3 protein is CASSYSSGGYGDTQYF. The CDR3 DNA reads as TGTGCCAGCAGTTACAGTTCAGGCGGGTATGGAGATACGCAGTATTTT.

This clonotype has more than one count but fewer than ten. The gene calls are TRBV2 and TRBJ2-1; TRBD2 aligns across 7 bases. Looked up from germline, CDR1 is SNHLY and CDR2 is FYNNEI. V dropped 7 bases and J dropped 2; count of bases not matched to a gene: 8. The CDR3 covers 15 residues. This CDR3 is CASTGRERTYNEQFF. In nucleotides, the CDR3 is TGTGCCAGCACAGGGCGGGAGAGGACCTACAATGAGCAGTTCTTC.

The rearrangement joins TRBV7-6 to TRBJ1-5; TRBD1 agrees at 7 bases. Germline assignment: CDR1 SGHVS and CDR2 FNYEAQ. The CDR3 runs to 16 residues. Trimming cost V 2 bases and J 2 bases; bases outside gene matches: 6. CDR3 nucleotides: TGTGCCAGCAGCTTACGACAGGGCGGGGGCAATCAGCCCCAGCATTTT. It is translated as CASSLRQGGGNQPQHF.

The rearrangement joins TRBV7-8 to TRBJ1-1; TRBD1 matches 9 bases. The CDR3 contains 15 residues. J lost 6 bases, V lost 0 bases, and 5 bases had no gene match. The V gene's germline CDR1 is SGHVS and CDR2 FQNEAQ. The CDR3 sequence is CASSLAGQGFAEAFF. The CDR3 nucleotides read TGTGCCAGCAGCTTAGCAGGACAGGGGTTTGCTGAAGCTTTCTTT.

The genes are TRBV20-1 and TRBJ2-7, with 9 bases fitting TRBD2. The germline CDR1 and CDR2 sequences are DFQATT and SNEGSKA (reference sequence). The V segment lost 0 bases and the J segment 5 bases; nucleotides outside the gene matches: 8. CDR3 length equals 15 residues. The CDR3, as DNA: TGCAGTGCTAGAGATGGCGCGGGAGGGTTCGACGAGCAGTACTTC. Protein sequence: CSARDGAGGFDEQYF.

There are a few counts of this clonotype. The rearrangement joins TRBV6-4 to TRBJ1-1; D is uncertain. V was shortened by 4 bases and J by 0 bases, with 9 bases between the two germline ends. The length of the CDR3 is 14 residues. Per the germline V gene, CDR1 is MRHNA and CDR2 is SNTAGT. The CDR3 DNA sequence: TGTGCCAGCAGTGCAAGAGAGATGAACACTGAAGCTTTCTTT. As protein: CASSAREMNTEAFF.

This chain links TRBV20-1 with TRBJ1-4; D is undetermined. From germline, CDR1 is DFQATT and CDR2 SNEGSKA (reference sequence). This CDR3 is built from 13 residues. V lost 4 bases to trimming and J lost 8 bases, with 14 bases between them. The chain's CDR3 is CSATRALGEKLFF. As DNA, the CDR3 is TGCAGTGCTACCCGGGCACTGGGGGAAAAACTGTTTTTT.

This rearrangement joins TRBV10-1 to TRBJ2-1, with D perhaps TRBD2 (6 bases). Germline assignment: CDR1 WNHNN and CDR2 SYGVQD (reference sequence). The V end lost 3 bases, the J end lost 6 bases, and 18 bases lay between the germline ends. CDR3 length equals 16 residues. CDR3 loop: CASSESGGWGSNEQFF. The CDR3 DNA reads TGCGCCAGCAGTGAATCCGGGGGTTGGGGGTCCAATGAGCAGTTCTTC.

This clonotype occurred a few times. The chain carries TRBV3-1 and TRBJ2-1; 8 positions match TRBD1. CDR1 and CDR2 (germline): LGHDT, YNNKEL (reference sequence). CDR3 length: 15 residues. V dropped 0 bases and J dropped 6; count of bases not matched to a gene: 4. In DNA form, the CDR3 reads TGTGCCAGCAGCCAAGAGCAGGGGGCTCGCAATGAGCAGTTCTTC. Its protein product is CASSQEQGARNEQFF.

V is TRBV20-1 and J is TRBJ1-2; D call uncertain. This CDR3 comprises 16 residues. V lost 3 bases and J lost 8, with 25 bases in between. Looked up from germline, CDR1 is DFQATT and CDR2 is SNEGSKA (reference sequence). CDR3 nucleotide sequence: TGCAGTGCTAGTGCCCCCCCGGGGATCAAATCGCGGGGCTACACCTTC. Protein sequence: CSASAPPGIKSRGYTF.

The V gene is TRBV2, the J gene TRBJ2-7, with D unresolved. The germline V and J ends were trimmed by 4 bases and 4 bases, with 5 bases remaining between them. The germline gives CDR1 SNHLY, CDR2 FYNNEI. This CDR3 spans 11 amino acids. The CDR3 protein is CASSAGYEQYF. The CDR3 DNA reads as TGTGCCAGCAGTGCGGGTTACGAGCAGTACTTC.

This clonotype has more than one count but fewer than ten. The chain joins TRBV11-2 to TRBJ1-5; 7 nucleotides align to TRBD1. Germline V gives CDR1 SGHAT, CDR2 FQNNGV. The CDR3 contains 16 residues. Trimming at V came to 5 bases and at J to 2 bases, leaving 9 bases not matched to a gene. The CDR3 loop is CASSPTTGSRNQPQHF. As DNA, the CDR3 is TGTGCCAGCAGCCCCACGACAGGGTCTCGCAATCAGCCCCAGCATTTT.

The CDR3 here is CASSLMGPGANQPQHF. DNA for the CDR3: TGTGCCAGCAGCTTAATGGGACCGGGGGCCAATCAGCCCCAGCATTTT. The rearrangement uses TRBV5-5 and TRBJ1-5, with a weak D call TRBD1 (6 bases). Between the trimmed V and J ends, which lost 2 bases and 3 bases, there was a span of 15 bases. CDR1 and CDR2 (germline): SGHKS, YYEKEE (reference sequence). The length of the CDR3 is 16 residues.

The chain's CDR3 is CASRVVGTEYEQYF. The CDR3 region has the DNA TGTGCCAGCAGGGTGGTCGGGACAGAGTACGAGCAGTACTTC. This chain uses TRBV28 with TRBJ2-7; 7 bases align to TRBD1. CDR1 is MDHEN and CDR2 is SYDVKM in the germline V gene. With 6 bases clipped from V and 4 bases from J, the junction kept 9 bases outside the gene matches. CDR3 length: 14 residues.

In its sample, this clonotype was seen a few times. This chain joins TRBV29-1 and TRBJ2-7, with 8 bases that match TRBD2. This CDR3 region has 14 residues. The V segment lost 3 bases and the J segment 0 bases; nucleotides outside the gene matches: 4. The V gene's germline CDR1 is SQVTM and CDR2 ANQGSEA. CDR3 sequence (DNA): TGCAGCGTTGAGGGAGCGGGAGACTCCTACGAGCAGTACTTC. Translating it yields CSVEGAGDSYEQYF.

This chain connects TRBV11-2 to TRBJ2-2; 7 bases are a match to TRBD2. This CDR3 has 15 residues. V trimming: 6 bases; J trimming: 4 bases; junction bases outside the gene matches: 8. Germline V gene data show CDR1 as SGHAT and CDR2 as FQNNGV. CDR3 residues: CASSIGGGPTGELFF. The CDR3 DNA reads as TGTGCCAGCAGTATCGGGGGAGGGCCCACCGGGGAGCTGTTTTTT.

This clonotype was seen repeatedly, ten times or more. CDR3 amino acids: CASSPQPSTDTQYF. The CDR3 DNA follows: TGTGCCAGCAGCCCTCAACCTTCCACAGATACGCAGTATTTT. The J gene is TRBJ2-3, the V gene TRBV11-2; D gene unclear. Deletions cut 5 bases from V and 2 bases from J, with 11 bases between. Germline-derived CDR1 and CDR2 are SGHAT and FQNNGV. This CDR3 comprises 14 residues.

The chain links TRBV5-1 to TRBJ1-4; a possible D gene is TRBD1 (5 bases). The CDR3 totals 16 residues. V was cut by 0 bases and J by 8 bases, with 17 bases left in between. The germline CDR1 and CDR2 sequences are SGHRS and YFSETQ. The CDR3 loop is CASSLVPGTGAEKLFF. CDR3 bases: TGCGCCAGCAGCTTGGTTCCGGGGACGGGTGCCGAAAAACTGTTTTTT. Variable domain in full (rest from reference TRBV5-1 and TRBJ1-4): KAGVTQTPRYLIKTRGQQVTLSCSPISGHRSVSWYQQTPGQGLQFLFEYFSETQRNKGNFPGRFSGRQFSNSRSEMNVSTLELGDSALYLCASSLVPGTGAEKLFFGSGTQLSVL.

Many counts were recorded for this clonotype. This chain joins TRBV29-1 and TRBJ1-1; D is unresolved. CDR1 and CDR2 from the germline V gene are SQVTM and ANQGSEA. The CDR3 is 13 amino acids. The V end lost 7 bases, the J end lost 3 bases, and 15 bases lay between the germline ends. The CDR3 DNA reads TGCAGCGCCAAGCGGTCAACGGACACTGAAGCTTTCTTT. Translation: CSAKRSTDTEAFF. Using reference TRBV29-1 and TRBJ1-1 for the parts outside the CDR3, the full variable domain is SAVISQKPSRDICQRGTSLTIQCQVDSQVTMMFWYRQQPGQSLTLIATANQGSEATYESGFVIDKFPISRPNLTFSTLTVSNMSPEDSSIYLCSAKRSTDTEAFFGQGTRLTVV.

Worth noting for this clonotype: Just one base apart from a much larger clone, this may be a read error. This sequence joins TRBV2 and TRBJ1-5; D might be TRBD1 (5 bases). Deletions cut 0 bases from V and 0 bases from J, with 9 bases between. Germline V CDR1 and CDR2: SNHLY, FYNNEI. CDR3 length: 16 amino acids. This chain's CDR3 is CASSEAPGYSNQPQHF. CDR3 DNA: TGTGCCAGCAGTGAAGCTCCAGGGTATAGCAATCAGCCCCAGCATTTT.

This clonotype has a handful of counts. The chain recombines TRBV4-1 with TRBJ1-2; D gene unclear. The CDR3 extends over 15 amino acids. Deletions cut 1 base from V and 6 bases from J, with 15 bases between. Looked up from germline, CDR1 is MGHRA and CDR2 is YSYEKL. The chain's CDR3 is CASSQVGQPGNGYTF. The CDR3 DNA reads TGCGCCAGCAGCCAAGTCGGCCAGCCGGGAAATGGCTACACCTTC.

In its sample, this clonotype was seen a few times. V is TRBV28 and J is TRBJ2-7; D perhaps matches TRBD2 (5 bases). The V and J ends lost 5 bases and 0 bases respectively, with 14 bases between them. Germline V gives CDR1 MDHEN, CDR2 SYDVKM. This CDR3 region has 15 residues. CDR3 amino acids: CASSPRLPTSYEQYF. In nucleotides, the CDR3 is TGTGCCAGCAGTCCACGACTACCTACCTCCTACGAGCAGTACTTC.

This chain uses TRBV28 with TRBJ2-3; D remains unclear. V dropped 3 bases and J dropped 2 bases, with 6 bases sitting between them. The CDR3 covers 13 residues. Germline CDR1 is MDHEN and CDR2 is SYDVKM. CDR3 DNA: TGTGCCAGCAGTTTCGACCTCACAGATACGCAGTATTTT. This gives the protein CASSFDLTDTQYF.

This clonotype occurred a few times. The chain combines TRBV12-3 or TRBV12-4 with TRBJ2-3; D unclear. CDR3 length equals 14 residues. V was shortened by 2 bases and J by 0 bases, with 6 bases between the two germline ends. CDR3 protein: CASSLILSTDTQYF. The CDR3 nucleotides are TGTGCCAGCAGTTTAATTCTTAGCACAGATACGCAGTATTTT.